Listed here is a single TCR beta chain. The data were taken from a study of cytotoxic CD8 clonotypes in ibrutinib-treated CLL. Using immunoSEQ multiplex PCR, the repertoire was profiled, and TCRdb retains in-frame clones only, with some absent. In the table there are 200,000 to 250,000 clones, roughly three quarters of which are singletons. Trimming shortened V by 0 bases and J by 4 bases, and 10 bases separated the two germline ends. This CDR3 is built from 14 residues. CDR1 is LNHNV, CDR2 YYDKDF, per germline (reference sequence). The sequencing here drew on PBMCs, taken after 12 months of ibrutinib treatment. J is TRBJ2-7 and V is TRBV15, with a possible D match to TRBD1 (5 bases). The sequence came from a human donor with chronic lymphocytic leukemia. CDR3 in amino acids: CATSRDRARYEQYF. CDR3 in DNA: TGTGCCACCAGCAGAGACAGGGCGAGATACGAGCAGTACTTC.